The TCR beta chain under discussion was sequenced for a study of T cells after yellow fever vaccination. Study-wide findings and caveats: Detected again after the booster were most primary-vaccination clones, at about 96% CD4 and about 89% CD8.

A universal primer site and UMIs were added as TCR cDNA was made by 5'RACE template switching. TCRdb redid the calling of the 5' RACE reads with MiXCR, one entry per CDR3 protein. The sample has about 430,000 distinct CDR3 sequences; approximately 19% are singletons. About this clonotype itself: Antigen: not known.

CDR3 length: 12 amino acids. Trimming took 2 bases from V and 2 from J, leaving 6 bases between them. Looked up from germline, CDR1 is GTSNPN and CDR2 is SVGIG (reference sequence). This receptor was taken from a man aged 18 to 35 who received the YFV17D yellow fever vaccine. The genes are TRBV30 and TRBJ1-1; D not resolved. The material was PBMCs, obtained before the yellow fever booster vaccination. Here the CDR3 DNA reads TGTGCCTGGAGTCGAAGAAACACTGAAGCTTTCTTT. This gives the protein CAWSRRNTEAFF.